The T cell receptor beta chain described here comes from a study of blood T cell repertoires in COVID-19. In the study overall: PBMCs, B-cell-depleted T cells, or T cells provided the cDNA or gDNA that made up the material.

Authors' data handling: Amplification of reference gene primers was used by the study to estimate nucleated cell counts. Clones were sequenced by immunoSEQ multiplex PCR, and TCRdb holds only the in-frame ones, with some missing. V, J and clone size derive from that table, while D and trimming were established from the DNA sequence. The table includes fewer than 700,000 clones, approximately 91% detected once. One Seattle source followed patients from active infection through their disease course. The length of the CDR3 is 15 residues. Germline V gives CDR1 MNHEY, CDR2 SVGAGI. V dropped 4 bases and J dropped 0 bases, with 10 bases sitting between them. This clone showed up just a few times.

Material: peripheral blood. The TCR sequence derives from a woman in her 50s with COVID-19, enrolled during active disease. V gene TRBV6-5 combines with J gene TRBJ1-3, with D maybe TRBD1 (6 bases). DNA for the CDR3: TGTGCCAGCAGTTCAATGACAGGCTCTGGAAACACCATATATTTT. Its protein is CASSSMTGSGNTIYF.